Presented here are 31 T cell receptor beta chains from one specimen sequenced in a study of control samples from healthy donors and cancer patients. Profiling relied on immunoSEQ multiplex PCR, and the TCRdb table lists in-frame clones only, not all of them. Here the sample spans 150,000 to 190,000 clones, 93% being singletons. The sample taken for sequencing was blood. The receptors derive from a man aged 45 to 65 in good health.

The chain combines TRBV7-9 with TRBJ1-2; no clear D gene. Germline values: CDR1 SEHNR, CDR2 FQNEAQ (reference sequence). The CDR3 extends over 11 amino acids. The V and J ends lost 7 bases and 8 bases respectively, with 11 bases between them. CDR3 DNA sequence: TGTGCCAGCACCCAAGAGGCGGGCTACACCTTC. Its translation: CASTQEAGYTF.

The rearrangement links TRBV30 to TRBJ2-5; 12 nucleotides align to TRBD2. The CDR3 is 15 amino acids. J gave up 5 bases and V 0 bases, and 4 bases lay outside the gene matches. Germline CDR1 GTSNPN, CDR2 SVGIG (reference sequence). This CDR3 reads CAWSVLAGGRETQYF. The CDR3 DNA reads as TGTGCCTGGAGTGTACTAGCGGGAGGCAGGGAGACCCAGTACTTC.

The chain employs TRBV18 and TRBJ2-3; D not resolved. Germline CDR1 and CDR2: KGHSH and LQKENI. V lost 3 bases to trimming and J lost 4 bases, with 8 bases between them. CDR3 length: 13 residues. Written as DNA, the CDR3 is TGTGCCAGCTCACCTTACTGGGCAGATACGCAGTATTTT. Protein product: CASSPYWADTQYF. Full variable domain (remainder filled in from reference TRBV18 and TRBJ2-3): NAGVMQNPRHLVRRRGQEARLRCSPMKGHSHVYWYRQLPEEGLKFMVYLQKENIIDESGMPKERFSAEFPKEGPSILRIQQVVRGDSAAYFCASSPYWADTQYFGPGTRLTVL.

The chain is built from TRBV28 and TRBJ2-2; a possible D gene is TRBD1 (5 bases). The CDR3 contains 15 residues. The germline V and J ends were trimmed by 6 bases and 6 bases, with 17 bases remaining between them. Germline V gives CDR1 MDHEN, CDR2 SYDVKM. The CDR3 DNA is TGTGCCAGCAGGGTGGGCAGGGCCCTTCCCGGGGAGCTGTTTTTT. It encodes CASRVGRALPGELFF.

The chain uses TRBV5-1 and TRBJ1-2, with 8 bases that match TRBD1. CDR1 is SGHRS, CDR2 YFSETQ, per germline. Trimming cost V 4 bases and J 3 bases; bases outside gene matches: 5. This CDR3 spans 14 amino acids. CDR3 sequence reads: CASSPGQVDYGYTF. The CDR3 DNA reads TGCGCCAGCAGCCCGGGACAGGTGGACTATGGCTACACCTTC.

This clone appeared a single time. This chain joins TRBV19 and TRBJ2-7, with TRBD2 matching over 8 bases. J lost 5 bases, V lost 6 bases, and 0 bases had no gene match. Germline V gene lookup returns CDR1 LNHDA and CDR2 SQIVND (reference sequence). The CDR3 is 11 residues long. In nucleotides, the CDR3 is TGTGCCAGTAGCGGGAGGGACGAGCAGTACTTC. It yields the protein CASSGRDEQYF. The full variable domain, in which reference TRBV19 and TRBJ2-7 provide the parts outside the CDR3, is DGGITQSPKYLFRKEGQNVTLSCEQNLNHDAMYWYRQDPGQGLRLIYYSQIVNDFQKGDIAEGYSVSREKKESFPLTVTSAQKNPTAFYLCASSGRDEQYFGPGTRLTVT.

The chain recombines TRBV24-1 with TRBJ2-3; 7 nucleotides match TRBD1. This CDR3 comprises 15 residues. CDR1 KGHDR and CDR2 SFDVKD come from the germline V gene. V trimming: 4 bases; J trimming: 4 bases; junction bases outside the gene matches: 7. For the CDR3, the DNA is TGTGCCACCAGTGACTTAGACAGGGACCCAGATACGCAGTATTTT. Translation: CATSDLDRDPDTQYF.

The genes are TRBV20-1 and TRBJ2-7; D unclear. V lost 3 bases, J lost 5 bases, and 5 bases lay in between. Germline V gene sequence: CDR1 DFQATT, CDR2 SNEGSKA (reference sequence). This CDR3 contains 10 residues. This CDR3 reads CSARINEQYF. CDR3 coding DNA: TGCAGTGCTAGGATTAACGAGCAGTACTTC.

The J gene is TRBJ2-1, the V gene TRBV19; 8 bases map to TRBD1. J was trimmed by 1 base and V by 1 base; bases with no gene match: 6. Looked up from germline, CDR1 is LNHDA and CDR2 is SQIVND (reference sequence). The CDR3 is made up of 17 amino acids. In DNA form, the CDR3 reads TGTGCCAGTAGTATAGTTGGGACAGGATTGTCCTACAATGAGCAGTTCTTC. Translating gives CASSIVGTGLSYNEQFF.

The chain has TRBV5-4 and TRBJ1-3, with D hard to call. The CDR3 contains 14 residues. Trimming pared 0 bases from V and 4 bases from J, leaving 8 bases between. Germline lookup yields CDR1 SGHNT and CDR2 YYREEE (reference sequence). The CDR3 here is CASSLAGSGNTIYF. The CDR3 coding sequence is TGTGCCAGCAGCTTGGCAGGATCGGGAAACACCATATATTTT.

The DNA for the CDR3 is TGTGCCAGCAAGGACAGGGTCAACACCGGGGAGCTGTTTTTT. Translating it yields CASKDRVNTGELFF. The chain joins TRBV9 to TRBJ2-2, with TRBD1 matching 8 bases. V lost 6 bases and J lost 2; bases outside the gene matches: 3. This CDR3 contains 14 residues. CDR1 and CDR2 (germline): SGDLS, YYNGEE. Full variable domain (missing parts from reference TRBV9 and TRBJ2-2): DSGVTQTPKHLITATGQRVTLRCSPRSGDLSVYWYQQSLDQGLQFLIQYYNGEERAKGNILERFSAQQFPDLHSELNLSSLELGDSALYFCASKDRVNTGELFFGEGSRLTVL.

Here the CDR3 DNA reads TGCAGCGTCATACCGGTAAACACTGAAGCTTTCTTT. Translation: CSVIPVNTEAFF. The J gene is TRBJ1-1, the V gene TRBV29-1; D is unclear. The V gene lost 6 bases and the J gene lost 2 bases, with 10 bases spanning the gap. The CDR3 contains 12 residues. Germline loops: CDR1 SQVTM, CDR2 ANQGSEA.

The chain has TRBV2 and TRBJ2-7; D might be TRBD2 (6 bases). This CDR3 comprises 16 residues. Trimming cost V 2 bases and J 5 bases, with 19 bases left between them. CDR1 is SNHLY, CDR2 FYNNEI, per germline. CDR3 residues: CASSERSGRLGNEQYF. As DNA, the CDR3 is TGTGCCAGCAGTGAAAGATCTGGGAGGCTGGGTAACGAGCAGTACTTC.

This sequence joins TRBV18 and TRBJ2-1; 9 bases map to TRBD2. CDR1 is KGHSH, CDR2 LQKENI, per germline. J was trimmed by 4 bases and V by 3 bases; bases with no gene match: 7. CDR3 size: 16 residues. The CDR3 sequence: CASSPPGLATYNEQFF. Written as DNA, the CDR3 is TGTGCCAGCTCACCCCCGGGACTAGCCACTTACAATGAGCAGTTCTTC. The whole variable domain, filled in from reference TRBV18 and TRBJ2-1, reads NAGVMQNPRHLVRRRGQEARLRCSPMKGHSHVYWYRQLPEEGLKFMVYLQKENIIDESGMPKERFSAEFPKEGPSILRIQQVVRGDSAAYFCASSPPGLATYNEQFFGPGTRLTVL.

This rearrangement joins TRBV15 to TRBJ2-1; D is unclear. The ends were cut back, 5 bases at V and 7 bases at J, with 9 bases in the middle. Germline V gene data show CDR1 as LNHNV and CDR2 as YYDKDF (reference sequence). The CDR3 consists of 12 residues. The CDR3 DNA reads as TGTGCCACCAGCTTTGGGTATAATGAGCAGTTCTTC. Amino acids: CATSFGYNEQFF.

The J gene is TRBJ2-5, the V gene TRBV5-6, with TRBD2 matching 7 bases. The V gene end was trimmed by 4 bases and the J gene end by 5 bases; junction bases not matched to a gene: 5. Germline values: CDR1 SGHDT, CDR2 YYEEEE. The CDR3 contains 13 residues. DNA for the CDR3: TGTGCCAGCAGCCTGGGGGAGGGGGAGACCCAGTACTTC. This encodes CASSLGEGETQYF. The entire variable domain, with the rest obtained from reference TRBV5-6 and TRBJ2-5, is as follows: DAGVTQSPTHLIKTRGQQVTLRCSPKSGHDTVSWYQQALGQGPQFIFQYYEEEERQRGNFPDRFSGHQFPNYSSELNVNALLLGDSALYLCASSLGEGETQYFGPGTRLLVL.

The rearrangement uses TRBV6-1 and TRBJ2-7; D gene ambiguous. The CDR3 sequence is 14 residues long. Trimming stripped 2 bases from V and 6 bases from J, with 14 bases between. The germline CDR1 and CDR2 sequences are MNHNS and SASEGT. The CDR3 coding sequence is TGTGCCAGCAGTGAAATGTCAGGACCCCTCGAGCAGTACTTC. Amino acids: CASSEMSGPLEQYF.

The J gene is TRBJ1-3, the V gene TRBV28; 9 bases agree with TRBD1. The V and J ends lost 8 bases and 2 bases, in that order; junction bases with no gene match: 4. Looked up from germline, CDR1 is MDHEN and CDR2 is SYDVKM. The CDR3 is 14 amino acids. The CDR3 coding sequence is TGTGCCAGCGGAACAGGGGGCACTGGAAACACCATATATTTT. Amino acid sequence: CASGTGGTGNTIYF.

The V and J genes are TRBV5-8 and TRBJ1-2; TRBD1 is a possible D gene (6 bases). This CDR3 region has 15 residues. Germline CDR1 SGHTS, CDR2 YDEGEE. The V and J ends lost 3 bases and 8 bases respectively, with 20 bases between them. The CDR3 DNA sequence: TGTGCCAGCAGCTATGCTCCGAGAGGGGGGCAAGGCTACACCTTC. Its translation: CASSYAPRGGQGYTF.

This clone is medium-sized in the sample. The chain joins TRBV7-2 to TRBJ2-7; D perhaps matches TRBD1 (6 bases). Between the trimmed V and J ends, which lost 5 bases and 3 bases, there was a span of 14 bases. The CDR3 is 14 residues long. Per the germline V gene, CDR1 is SGHTA and CDR2 is FQGNSA. DNA for the CDR3: TGTGCCAGCAGCGTGGGACACTTGGGCTACGAGCAGTACTTC. It codes for CASSVGHLGYEQYF.

The chain links TRBV28 to TRBJ1-2; D is perhaps TRBD1 (6 bases). V lost 5 bases to trimming and J lost 5 bases, with 18 bases between them. The CDR3 is 15 amino acids. Germline V gene lookup returns CDR1 MDHEN and CDR2 SYDVKM. CDR3 bases: TGTGCCAGCAGTGACACCCCGGAGGGGGAGTATGGCTACACCTTC. This encodes CASSDTPEGEYGYTF.

The V call is TRBV19, the J call TRBJ1-5; 9 bases line up with TRBD1. The CDR3 contains 14 residues. V was clipped by 8 bases and J by 6 bases; unmatched bases: 8. Germline CDR1 is LNHDA and CDR2 is SQIVND (reference sequence). The CDR3 protein is CASPQGARGQPQHF. The CDR3 coding sequence is TGTGCCAGTCCACAGGGGGCGCGAGGTCAGCCCCAGCATTTT.

V gene TRBV3-1 (or the pseudogene TRBV3-2) combines with J gene TRBJ1-5; possibly TRBD1 for D (6 bases). V lost 4 bases and J 4 bases, leaving 11 bases between the germline ends. This CDR3 is built from 14 residues. The germline V gene has CDR1 LGHDT and CDR2 YNNKEL (reference sequence). The CDR3 loop reads CASSPGQKNQPQHF. CDR3 sequence (DNA): TGTGCCAGCAGCCCTGGACAGAAAAATCAGCCCCAGCATTTT.

The chain joins TRBV6-1 to TRBJ2-1; a possible D gene is TRBD1 (6 bases). CDR3 length: 17 residues. Germline loops: CDR1 MNHNS, CDR2 SASEGT. V was trimmed by 2 bases and J by 0 bases, leaving 14 bases between them. The CDR3 nucleotides are TGTGCCAGCAGTGAAAGGGCAGGACAGAGCTCCTACAATGAGCAGTTCTTC. Its translation: CASSERAGQSSYNEQFF.

The chain is built from TRBV19 and TRBJ2-5; the D gene is possibly TRBD2 (5 bases). This CDR3 comprises 13 residues. The germline gives CDR1 LNHDA, CDR2 SQIVND (reference sequence). Trimming shortened V by 5 bases and J by 2 bases, and 9 bases separated the two germline ends. The CDR3 DNA reads TGTGCCAGTAGTGGTCGGGGTCAAGAGACCCAGTACTTC. Its translation is CASSGRGQETQYF.

V and J are TRBV19 and TRBJ1-6; a weak D match, TRBD1 (5 bases). The CDR3 contains 15 residues. Germline loops: CDR1 LNHDA, CDR2 SQIVND (reference sequence). V shed 7 bases and J shed 6 bases, with 16 bases lying between them. CDR3 sequence reads: CASTFKVGGNSPLHF. CDR3 sequence (DNA): TGTGCCAGTACCTTCAAGGTCGGGGGTAATTCACCCCTCCACTTT. The entire variable domain, with the rest obtained from reference TRBV19 and TRBJ1-6, is as follows: DGGITQSPKYLFRKEGQNVTLSCEQNLNHDAMYWYRQDPGQGLRLIYYSQIVNDFQKGDIAEGYSVSREKKESFPLTVTSAQKNPTAFYLCASTFKVGGNSPLHFGNGTRLTVT.

J is TRBJ2-3 and V is TRBV9; 9 nucleotides match TRBD1. The CDR3 is 16 amino acids. Trimming at V came to 4 bases and at J to 3 bases, leaving 9 bases not matched to a gene. From germline, CDR1 is SGDLS and CDR2 YYNGEE. The CDR3 protein is CASSLTGTGWTDTQYF. The CDR3 region has the DNA TGTGCCAGCAGCTTAACCGGGACAGGGTGGACAGATACGCAGTATTTT.

V usage is TRBV28 and J usage is TRBJ1-2; TRBD1 is a possible D gene (5 bases). The CDR3 extends over 14 amino acids. Trimming stripped 7 bases from V and 7 bases from J, with 19 bases between. The V gene's germline CDR1 is MDHEN and CDR2 SYDVKM. The CDR3 DNA sequence: TGTGCCAGCACCAAAGGGGATTGGTCTAGTGGCTACACCTTC. It translates to CASTKGDWSSGYTF.

The chain recombines TRBV29-1 with TRBJ2-2, with 8 positions matching TRBD1. Germline CDR1 is SQVTM and CDR2 is ANQGSEA. CDR3 length: 16 residues. With V trimmed by 7 bases and J by 5 bases, 15 bases remained unmatched. The CDR3 bases are TGCAGCGGGACAGGGTTGGACCCCGGTGGGACCGGGGAGCTGTTTTTT. It is translated as CSGTGLDPGGTGELFF.

The genes are TRBV7-3 and TRBJ2-1, with D possibly TRBD1 on 5 matching bases. This CDR3 has 12 amino acids. Trimming stripped 5 bases from V and 9 bases from J, with 11 bases between. Germline V gene lookup returns CDR1 SGHTA and CDR2 FQGTGA. The CDR3 region is CASSARGGEQFF. The CDR3 DNA follows: TGTGCCAGCAGCGCAAGGGGCGGTGAGCAGTTCTTC.

The gene calls are TRBV11-3 and TRBJ2-5; TRBD1 aligns across 8 bases. V was clipped by 5 bases and J by 5 bases; unmatched bases: 4. CDR1 is SGHNT, CDR2 YENEEA, per germline. The CDR3 is 13 residues long. As DNA, the CDR3 is TGTGCCAGCAGCCAGGACAGGGTTGAGACCCAGTACTTC. Translated: CASSQDRVETQYF. Complete variable domain (other parts from reference TRBV11-3 and TRBJ2-5): EAGVVQSPRYKIIEKKQPVAFWCNPISGHNTLYWYLQNLGQGPELLIRYENEEAVDDSQLPKDRFSAERLKGVDSTLKIQPAELGDSAVYLCASSQDRVETQYFGPGTRLLVL.